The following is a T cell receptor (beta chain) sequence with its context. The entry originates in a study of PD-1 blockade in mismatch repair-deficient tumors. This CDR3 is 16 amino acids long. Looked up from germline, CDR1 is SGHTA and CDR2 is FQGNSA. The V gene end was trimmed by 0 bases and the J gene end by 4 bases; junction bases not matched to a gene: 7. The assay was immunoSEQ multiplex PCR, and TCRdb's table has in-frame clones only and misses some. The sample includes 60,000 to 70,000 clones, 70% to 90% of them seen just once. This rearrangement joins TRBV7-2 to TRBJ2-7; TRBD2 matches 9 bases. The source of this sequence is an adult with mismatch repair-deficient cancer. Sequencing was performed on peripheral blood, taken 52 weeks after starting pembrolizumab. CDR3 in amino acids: CASSLAGLAAQYEQYF. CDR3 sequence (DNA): TGTGCCAGCAGCTTAGCGGGACTAGCAGCCCAGTACGAGCAGTACTTC. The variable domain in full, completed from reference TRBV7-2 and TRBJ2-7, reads GAGVSQSPSNKVTEKGKDVELRCDPISGHTALYWYRQSLGQGLEFLIYFQGNSAPDKSGLPSDRFSAERTGGSVSTLTIQRTQQEDSAVYLCASSLAGLAAQYEQYFGPGTRLTVT.